Given below is one T cell receptor beta chain in context. The target antigen is unknown. This entry belongs to a study of post-analysis software for immune sequencing data. Overall study context: Clinical courses comprised relapsing-remitting, secondary progressive and progressive-relapsing multiple sclerosis. Study-wide results and caveats: Roughly five TRBV segments, including TRBV5-6, TRBV5-1 and TRBV20-1, were more frequent in patients than controls. There was significantly lower normalized Chao1 diversity in multiple sclerosis patients than in controls.

Built from TCR beta cDNA, the libraries had unique molecular identifiers in them. Each sample of roughly 0.95 to 10 million input T cells yielded approximately 500,000 cDNA molecules, so each molecule approximated one T cell. A single record per CDR3 protein comes from TCRdb applying MiXCR to the PCR reads. Seen here are 550,000 to 700,000 distinct CDR3 sequences, about 44% observed once, and the top ten hold more than 1.5%. The CDR3 consists of 14 residues. V was clipped by 4 bases and J by 2 bases, with 9 bases between them. Germline V gene data show CDR1 as SEHNR and CDR2 as FQNEAQ (reference sequence).

The chain links TRBV7-9 to TRBJ1-5; unclear D gene. Material: blood. The clonotype was recovered from a girl under 18 with multiple sclerosis. CDR3 protein: CASSSNQGNQPQHF. The CDR3 DNA reads TGTGCCAGCAGCTCCAACCAGGGCAATCAGCCCCAGCATTTT.